The 27 T cell receptor beta chains presented below share a single source sample, sequenced in a study of beta chain features in type 1 diabetes. Study outcomes and limitations: When Type 1 diabetes patients were examined, their TCRB CDR3s proved moderately but significantly shorter in all four CD4+ subsets.

Sequenced material consisted of expressed TCRB transcripts (all of the isolated RNA was reverse transcribed). Generated by immunoSEQ multiplex PCR, the TCRdb table keeps only in-frame clones and is missing some. The table includes hundreds of thousands of clones, approximately 10% detected once. Their antigens remain unidentified. The material sequenced was central memory CD4+ T cells from blood. These receptors were taken from a man aged 25-45 years with type 1 diabetes.

The chain combines TRBV4-3 with TRBJ1-5, with no clear D. This CDR3 is 16 amino acids long. CDR1 and CDR2 (germline): LGHNA, YSLEER. V gave up 0 bases and J gave up 3 bases, with 12 bases separating them. The CDR3, as DNA: TGCGCCAGCAGCCAAGATAGGCCAGGATTCAATCAGCCCCAGCATTTT. This gives the protein CASSQDRPGFNQPQHF.

This clone turned up a few times. This chain links TRBV6-5 with TRBJ1-1, with D uncertain. V gave up 0 bases and J gave up 9 bases, with 8 bases separating them. Per the germline V gene, CDR1 is MNHEY and CDR2 is SVGAGI. The CDR3 covers 12 residues. CDR3 amino acids: CASSYSYGKAFF. The CDR3 nucleotides read TGTGCCAGCAGTTACTCGTATGGGAAAGCTTTCTTT.

Concerning this clone: A far larger clone is one base from this, pointing to a likely read error. The J gene is TRBJ2-6, the V gene TRBV9; 12 bases match TRBD2. This CDR3 has 16 residues. Germline V gene sequence: CDR1 SGDLS, CDR2 YYNGEE. J was trimmed by 2 bases and V by 3 bases; bases with no gene match: 0. CDR3 DNA: TGTGCCAGCAGCGCTAGCGGGGGGGCTGGGGCCAACGTCCTGACTTTC. Translating gives CASSASGGAGANVLTF.

This clone has just a few counts. J is TRBJ1-6 and V is TRBV11-2, with unresolved D. Germline CDR1 is SGHAT and CDR2 is FQNNGV. The CDR3 spans 15 residues. The V end lost 7 bases, the J end lost 4 bases, and 14 bases lay between the germline ends. The CDR3 bases are TGTGCCAGCAACCCGTGGGAGACATATAATTCACCCCTCCACTTT. This sequence encodes CASNPWETYNSPLHF.

In this sample, this clone turned up a few times. The chain combines TRBV4-1 with TRBJ2-4; the match to TRBD1 covers 11 bases. The CDR3 covers 15 residues. V lost 4 bases to trimming and J lost 8 bases; unmatched junction nucleotides: 7. Germline V gene data show CDR1 as MGHRA and CDR2 as YSYEKL. CDR3 in DNA: TGCGCCAGCAGCCTCGGGACAGGGGGGAGGGACATTCAGTACTTC. This codes for CASSLGTGGRDIQYF.

This clone was observed a few times. The junction shows a germline mismatch at one end, possibly a read error. The V call is TRBV29-1, the J call TRBJ1-4, with 8 bases lining up with TRBD1. The CDR3 contains 12 residues. The germline gives CDR1 SQVTM, CDR2 ANQGSEA. For the CDR3, the DNA is TGCAGCGTCGAAGGACAGGGAGGAAAACTGTTTTTT. It codes for CSVEGQGGKLFF.

This clone was seen only a few times. The rearrangement joins TRBV25-1 to TRBJ2-5; 10 nucleotides line up with TRBD1. Germline assignment: CDR1 MGHDK and CDR2 SYGVNS. The CDR3 length is 14 residues. J lost 4 bases, V lost 5 bases, and 4 bases had no gene match. CDR3 loop: CASSHGQGGETQYF. The CDR3 DNA reads as TGTGCCAGCAGTCATGGACAGGGGGGAGAGACCCAGTACTTC. Looking up the rest from reference TRBV25-1 and TRBJ2-5 gives the full variable domain: EADIYQTPRYLVIGTGKKITLECSQTMGHDKMYWYQQDPGMELHLIHYSYGVNSTEKGDLSSESTVSRIRTEHFPLTLESARPSHTSQYLCASSHGQGGETQYFGPGTRLLVL.

This chain uses TRBV19 with TRBJ2-1, with 9 bases aligning to TRBD1. The germline V gene has CDR1 LNHDA and CDR2 SQIVND (reference sequence). The CDR3 has 15 amino acids. V was pared by 3 bases and J by 8 bases, with 8 bases of the junction left unmatched. The CDR3 loop reads CASSMPGQGLYEQFF. The CDR3 DNA sequence: TGTGCCAGTAGTATGCCGGGACAGGGCCTCTATGAGCAGTTCTTC.

Here the CDR3 DNA reads TGCGCCAGCAGCGACAGGGCCCCTTGGGATTCACCCCTCCACTTT. It yields the protein CASSDRAPWDSPLHF. This chain uses TRBV10-2 with TRBJ1-6; 7 bases agree with TRBD1. The germline CDR1 and CDR2 sequences are WSHSY and SAAADI. CDR3 length equals 15 residues. With 6 bases clipped from V and 8 bases from J, the junction kept 10 bases outside the gene matches.

This clone has a handful of counts. The V and J genes are TRBV15 and TRBJ1-1; D is uncertain. The V end lost 0 bases, the J end lost 0 bases, and 8 bases lay between the germline ends. CDR1 is LNHNV, CDR2 YYDKDF, per germline (reference sequence). The CDR3 has 15 residues. CDR3 bases: TGTGCCACCAGCAGAGACCCCGGCCTGAACACTGAAGCTTTCTTT. Protein product: CATSRDPGLNTEAFF.

This clone was seen repeatedly, ten times or more. The chain recombines TRBV29-1 with TRBJ1-1; D is possibly TRBD1 (5 bases). The germline V gene has CDR1 SQVTM and CDR2 ANQGSEA. The CDR3 sequence is 12 residues long. With 7 bases removed from V and 1 base from J, the gap between germline ends came to 10 bases. This CDR3 is CSAYRRNTEAFF. CDR3 nucleotides: TGCAGCGCTTACAGGAGGAACACTGAAGCTTTCTTT.

Only a few counts were recorded for this clone. V gene TRBV5-1 combines with J gene TRBJ2-1, with 7 bases matching TRBD2. With V trimmed by 4 bases and J by 3 bases, 7 bases remained unmatched. CDR1 is SGHRS, CDR2 YFSETQ, per germline. CDR3 length: 15 residues. This chain's CDR3 is CASSITGEGYNEQFF. DNA of the CDR3: TGCGCCAGCAGCATTACGGGGGAGGGCTACAATGAGCAGTTCTTC.

This clone came up a few times. The rearrangement links TRBV14 to TRBJ2-5; no clear D gene. With 3 bases removed from V and 1 base from J, the gap between germline ends came to 9 bases. Germline-derived CDR1 and CDR2 are SGHDN and FVKESK. The CDR3 extends over 14 amino acids. CDR3 bases: TGTGCCAGCAGCCACGACACAGTCCAAGAGACCCAGTACTTC. Amino acid sequence: CASSHDTVQETQYF. The full variable domain, rest sourced from reference TRBV14 and TRBJ2-5, is EAGVTQFPSHSVIEKGQTVTLRCDPISGHDNLYWYRRVMGKEIKFLLHFVKESKQDESGMPNNRFLAERTGGTYSTLKVQPAELEDSGVYFCASSHDTVQETQYFGPGTRLLVL.

The chain joins TRBV18 to TRBJ2-7; D unclear. Germline CDR1 reads KGHSH; CDR2 reads LQKENI. V gave up 3 bases and J gave up 6 bases, with 12 bases separating them. This CDR3 is 13 amino acids long. The CDR3 region is CASSPVTNTEQYF. CDR3 sequence (DNA): TGTGCCAGCTCACCGGTGACGAACACCGAGCAGTACTTC. Full variable domain (outside the CDR3, taken from reference TRBV18 and TRBJ2-7): NAGVMQNPRHLVRRRGQEARLRCSPMKGHSHVYWYRQLPEEGLKFMVYLQKENIIDESGMPKERFSAEFPKEGPSILRIQQVVRGDSAAYFCASSPVTNTEQYFGPGTRLTVT.

This clone occurred a few times. The rearrangement links TRBV4-1 to TRBJ1-4; no clear D. This CDR3 spans 15 amino acids. Trimming took 0 bases from V and 4 from J, leaving 9 bases between them. Per germline, CDR1 MGHRA and CDR2 YSYEKL. The CDR3 DNA reads TGCGCCAGCAGCCAAGACGTGGTTCGTAATGAAAAACTGTTTTTT. Its protein product is CASSQDVVRNEKLFF.

V usage is TRBV4-3 and J usage is TRBJ2-1; D not certain. Trimming shortened V by 0 bases and J by 6 bases, and 6 bases separated the two germline ends. There are 13 residues in the CDR3. Per germline, CDR1 LGHNA and CDR2 YSLEER. CDR3 sequence reads: CASSQEGSNEQFF. CDR3 in DNA: TGCGCCAGCAGCCAAGAAGGGTCCAATGAGCAGTTCTTC.

The chain couples TRBV29-1 to TRBJ1-2; the D gene is possibly TRBD1 (5 bases). The CDR3 sequence is 15 residues long. Germline CDR1 is SQVTM and CDR2 is ANQGSEA. Trimming stripped 0 bases from V and 5 bases from J, with 16 bases between. The DNA for the CDR3 is TGCAGCGTTGAAGATCCCCAGGGCCAGAGGTATGGCTACACCTTC. Translation: CSVEDPQGQRYGYTF.

On this clone itself: This sample also contains other DNA sequences that code for the same CDR3. V and J are TRBV9 and TRBJ1-2, with D hard to call. Trimming shortened V by 1 base and J by 2 bases, and 9 bases separated the two germline ends. Germline CDR1 and CDR2: SGDLS and YYNGEE. This CDR3 comprises 14 residues. The CDR3 bases are TGTGCCAGCAGCGTATCGCACCCCAACTATGGCTACACCTTC. Its protein product is CASSVSHPNYGYTF. Looking up the rest from reference TRBV9 and TRBJ1-2 gives the full variable domain: DSGVTQTPKHLITATGQRVTLRCSPRSGDLSVYWYQQSLDQGLQFLIQYYNGEERAKGNILERFSAQQFPDLHSELNLSSLELGDSALYFCASSVSHPNYGYTFGSGTRLTVV.

This chain links TRBV7-2 with TRBJ2-7; D gene uncertain. Per the germline V gene, CDR1 is SGHTA and CDR2 is FQGNSA. The CDR3 length is 11 residues. V dropped 4 bases and J dropped 6 bases, with 7 bases sitting between them. CDR3 nucleotide sequence: TGTGCCAGCAGCTCCAGAGTCGAGCAGTACTTC. As protein: CASSSRVEQYF.

The chain is built from TRBV6-5 and TRBJ2-7; 9 bases are shared with TRBD2. The CDR3 extends over 16 amino acids. The ends lost 2 bases at V and 2 bases at J; junction bases unmatched: 7. Germline CDR1 and CDR2: MNHEY and SVGAGI. CDR3 bases: TGTGCCAGCAGTTACCGTATCCAGCGGGGGGCCTACGAGCAGTACTTC. Its protein is CASSYRIQRGAYEQYF.

This clone was counted only a few times. The chain carries TRBV30 and TRBJ2-5, with 7 nucleotides matching TRBD1. The junction had 5 bases not matched to a gene; V was cut back by 3 bases and J by 4 bases. The CDR3 length is 13 residues. Per germline, CDR1 GTSNPN and CDR2 SVGIG (reference sequence). The CDR3 region is CAWRKGARETQYF. CDR3 nucleotide sequence: TGTGCCTGGAGGAAGGGGGCTAGAGAGACCCAGTACTTC.

This clone was counted ten times or more. The V and J genes are TRBV7-2 and TRBJ1-5; D remains ambiguous. The CDR3 is made up of 12 amino acids. Germline V gene sequence: CDR1 SGHTA, CDR2 FQGNSA. Trimming cost V 2 bases and J 7 bases, with 6 bases left between them. CDR3 coding DNA: TGTGCCAGCAGCTTAATGGCGCAGCCCCAGCATTTT. It is translated as CASSLMAQPQHF.

This clone was seen more than once but under ten times. The same CDR3 also results from other DNA sequences found in this sample. The CDR3 is CASSLDRGQETQYF. In nucleotides, the CDR3 is TGTGCCAGCAGCTTAGATAGGGGACAAGAGACCCAGTACTTC. The chain is built from TRBV7-2 and TRBJ2-5, with D perhaps matching TRBD1 (5 bases). Per germline, CDR1 SGHTA and CDR2 FQGNSA. Trimming shortened V by 1 base and J by 2 bases, and 8 bases separated the two germline ends. The CDR3 loop spans 14 amino acids.

In its sample, this clone was seen a few times. The chain is built from TRBV7-2 and TRBJ2-5; D is unresolved. The DNA end is more similar to TRBJ2-7, so the J call may be wrong. The CDR3 consists of 14 residues. CDR1 is SGHTA and CDR2 is FQGNSA in the germline V gene. The CDR3 DNA follows: TGTGCCAGCAGCTTAGAGTTGGCAGTCTACGAGCAGTACTTC. Translation gives CASSLELAVYEQYF.

About this clone: The sample carries other DNA sequences with the same CDR3. The chain carries TRBV2 and TRBJ2-5; the D is unclear. Germline V gives CDR1 SNHLY, CDR2 FYNNEI. Trimming removed 4 bases from V and 2 bases from J, with 8 bases in between. The CDR3 has 13 amino acids. The DNA of the CDR3 is TGTGCCAGCAGTGTAGTGACGCAAGAGACCCAGTACTTC. It yields the protein CASSVVTQETQYF.

This clone was picked up a small number of times. The identical CDR3 is also encoded by other nucleotide sequences in the sample. J is TRBJ1-6 and V is TRBV5-6; a weak D match, TRBD1 (5 bases). CDR1 is SGHDT, CDR2 YYEEEE, per germline. The ends were cut back, 3 bases at V and 5 bases at J, with 9 bases in the middle. This CDR3 is built from 14 residues. The CDR3 region is CASSWGRDNSPLHF. Here the CDR3 DNA reads TGTGCCAGCAGCTGGGGACGGGATAATTCACCCCTCCACTTT.

This clone was detected a few times. The chain recombines TRBV21-1 with TRBJ1-5; the table's TRBD1 call for D was not verified on the DNA. TRBV21-1 is a listed pseudogene. The CDR3 runs to 14 residues. The CDR3: CASMRQGRNQPQHF. The CDR3 coding sequence is TGTGCCAGCATGAGACAGGGAAGAAATCAGCCCCAGCATTTT.